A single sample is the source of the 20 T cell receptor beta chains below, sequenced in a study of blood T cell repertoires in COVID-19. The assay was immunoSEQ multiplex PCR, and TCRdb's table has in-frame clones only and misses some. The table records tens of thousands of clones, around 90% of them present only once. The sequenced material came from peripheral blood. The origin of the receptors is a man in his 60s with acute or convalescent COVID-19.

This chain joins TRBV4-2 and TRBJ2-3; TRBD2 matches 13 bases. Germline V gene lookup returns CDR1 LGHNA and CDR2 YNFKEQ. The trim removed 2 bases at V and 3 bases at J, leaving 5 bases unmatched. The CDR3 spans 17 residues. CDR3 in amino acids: CASSQRLAGGGTDTQYF. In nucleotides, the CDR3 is TGTGCCAGCAGCCAACGACTAGCGGGAGGCGGTACAGATACGCAGTATTTT.

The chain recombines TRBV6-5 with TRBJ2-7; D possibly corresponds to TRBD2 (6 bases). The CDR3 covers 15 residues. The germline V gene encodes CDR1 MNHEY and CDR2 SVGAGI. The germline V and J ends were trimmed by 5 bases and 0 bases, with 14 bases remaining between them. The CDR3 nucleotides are TGTGCCAGCAGTCTGGAGGGGCGAAACTCCTACGAGCAGTACTTC. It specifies CASSLEGRNSYEQYF.

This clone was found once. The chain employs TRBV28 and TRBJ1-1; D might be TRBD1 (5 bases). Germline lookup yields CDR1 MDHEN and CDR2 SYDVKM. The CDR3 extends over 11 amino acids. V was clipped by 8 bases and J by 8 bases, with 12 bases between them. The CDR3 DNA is TGTGCCAGCCCCGCGGGGGGAGAAGCTTTCTTT. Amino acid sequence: CASPAGGEAFF.

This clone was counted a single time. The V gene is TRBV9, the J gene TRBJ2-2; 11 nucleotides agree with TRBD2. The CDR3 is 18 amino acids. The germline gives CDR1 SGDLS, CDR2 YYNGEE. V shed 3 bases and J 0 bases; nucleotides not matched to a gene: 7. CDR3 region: CASSADPGLAANTGELFF. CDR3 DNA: TGTGCCAGCAGCGCCGATCCGGGACTAGCGGCGAACACCGGGGAGCTGTTTTTT.

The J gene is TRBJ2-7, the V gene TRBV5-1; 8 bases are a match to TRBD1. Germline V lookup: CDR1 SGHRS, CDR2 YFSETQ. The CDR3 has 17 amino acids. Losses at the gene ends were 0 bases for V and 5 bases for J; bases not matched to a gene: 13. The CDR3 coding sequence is TGCGCCAGCAGCTTGGGGGTCCCCGGACAGGGAGATCACGAGCAGTACTTC. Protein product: CASSLGVPGQGDHEQYF.

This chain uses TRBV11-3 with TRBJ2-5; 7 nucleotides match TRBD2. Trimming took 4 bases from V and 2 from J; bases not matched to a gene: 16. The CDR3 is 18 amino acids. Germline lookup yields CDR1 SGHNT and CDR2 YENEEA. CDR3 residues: CASSSGTGPSGLQETQYF. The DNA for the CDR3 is TGTGCCAGCAGCTCCGGGACGGGACCTAGCGGCTTACAAGAGACCCAGTACTTC. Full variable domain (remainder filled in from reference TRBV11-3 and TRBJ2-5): EAGVVQSPRYKIIEKKQPVAFWCNPISGHNTLYWYLQNLGQGPELLIRYENEEAVDDSQLPKDRFSAERLKGVDSTLKIQPAELGDSAVYLCASSSGTGPSGLQETQYFGPGTRLLVL.

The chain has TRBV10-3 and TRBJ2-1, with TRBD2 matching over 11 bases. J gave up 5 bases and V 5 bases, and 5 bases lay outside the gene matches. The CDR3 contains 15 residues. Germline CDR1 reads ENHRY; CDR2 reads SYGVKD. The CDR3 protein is CAISRLAGLNNEQFF. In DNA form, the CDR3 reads TGTGCCATCAGTCGACTAGCGGGGTTGAACAATGAGCAGTTCTTC.

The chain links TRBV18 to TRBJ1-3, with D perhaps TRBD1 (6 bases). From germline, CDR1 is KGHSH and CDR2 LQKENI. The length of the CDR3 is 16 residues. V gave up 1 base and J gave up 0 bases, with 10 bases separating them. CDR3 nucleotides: TGTGCCAGCTCACCACAGGGGGTGTTCTCTGGAAACACCATATATTTT. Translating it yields CASSPQGVFSGNTIYF. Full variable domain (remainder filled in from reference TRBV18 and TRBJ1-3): NAGVMQNPRHLVRRRGQEARLRCSPMKGHSHVYWYRQLPEEGLKFMVYLQKENIIDESGMPKERFSAEFPKEGPSILRIQQVVRGDSAAYFCASSPQGVFSGNTIYFGEGSWLTVV.

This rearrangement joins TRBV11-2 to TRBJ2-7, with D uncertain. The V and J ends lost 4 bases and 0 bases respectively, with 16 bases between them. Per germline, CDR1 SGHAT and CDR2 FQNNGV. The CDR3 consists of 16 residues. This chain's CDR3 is CASSSQTLATSYEQYF. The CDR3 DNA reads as TGTGCCAGCAGCTCACAGACGCTCGCGACCTCCTACGAGCAGTACTTC.

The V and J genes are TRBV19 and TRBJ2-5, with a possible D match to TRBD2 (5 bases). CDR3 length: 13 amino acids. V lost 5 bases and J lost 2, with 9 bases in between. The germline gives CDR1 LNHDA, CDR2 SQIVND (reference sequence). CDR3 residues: CASSDSGQETQYF. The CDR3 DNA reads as TGTGCCAGTAGTGACTCGGGACAAGAGACCCAGTACTTC.

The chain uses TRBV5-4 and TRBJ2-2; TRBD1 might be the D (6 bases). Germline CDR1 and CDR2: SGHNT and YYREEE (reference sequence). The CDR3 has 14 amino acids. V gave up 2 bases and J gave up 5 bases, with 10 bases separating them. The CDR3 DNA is TGTGCCAGCAGCTTACAGGGCCCGACCGGGGAGCTGTTTTTT. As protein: CASSLQGPTGELFF.

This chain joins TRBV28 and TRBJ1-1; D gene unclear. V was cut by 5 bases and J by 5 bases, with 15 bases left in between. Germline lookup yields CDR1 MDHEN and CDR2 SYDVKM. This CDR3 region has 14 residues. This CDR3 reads CASSPLGEWTEAFF. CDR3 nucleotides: TGTGCCAGCAGTCCCCTCGGGGAGTGGACTGAAGCTTTCTTT.

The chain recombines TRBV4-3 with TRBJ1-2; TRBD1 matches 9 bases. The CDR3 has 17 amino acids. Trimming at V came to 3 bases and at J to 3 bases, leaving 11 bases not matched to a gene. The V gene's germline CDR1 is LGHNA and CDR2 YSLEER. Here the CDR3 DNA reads TGCGCCAGCAGCCAGTATACCGGGACAGGGTCCGACTATGGCTACACCTTC. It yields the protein CASSQYTGTGSDYGYTF.

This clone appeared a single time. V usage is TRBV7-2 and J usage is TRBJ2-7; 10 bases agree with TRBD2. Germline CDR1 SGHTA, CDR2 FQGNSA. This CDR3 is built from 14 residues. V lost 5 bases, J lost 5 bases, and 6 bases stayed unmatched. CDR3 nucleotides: TGTGCCAGCAGCCAGCTAGCGGGAGCCCACGAGCAGTACTTC. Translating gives CASSQLAGAHEQYF.

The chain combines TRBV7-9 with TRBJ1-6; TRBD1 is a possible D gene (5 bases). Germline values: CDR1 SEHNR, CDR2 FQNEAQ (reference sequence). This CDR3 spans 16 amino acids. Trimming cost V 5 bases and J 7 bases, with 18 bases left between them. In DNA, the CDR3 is TGTGCCAGCAGCCCCGGGGGGGGAAGTCGGAATTCACCCCTCCACTTT. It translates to CASSPGGGSRNSPLHF.

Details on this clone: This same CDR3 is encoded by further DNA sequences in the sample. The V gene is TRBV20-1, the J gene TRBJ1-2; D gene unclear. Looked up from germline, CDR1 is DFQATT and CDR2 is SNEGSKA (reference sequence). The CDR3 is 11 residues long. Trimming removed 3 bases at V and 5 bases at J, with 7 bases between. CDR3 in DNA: TGCAGTGCTAGCAGCGGGTATGGCTACACCTTC. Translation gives CSASSGYGYTF.

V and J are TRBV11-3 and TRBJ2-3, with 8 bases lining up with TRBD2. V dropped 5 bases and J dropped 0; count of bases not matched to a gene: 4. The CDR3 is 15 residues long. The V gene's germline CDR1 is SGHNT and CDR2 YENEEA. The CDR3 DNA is TGTGCCAGCAGCCCACTAGCGGTGAGCACAGATACGCAGTATTTT. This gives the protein CASSPLAVSTDTQYF.

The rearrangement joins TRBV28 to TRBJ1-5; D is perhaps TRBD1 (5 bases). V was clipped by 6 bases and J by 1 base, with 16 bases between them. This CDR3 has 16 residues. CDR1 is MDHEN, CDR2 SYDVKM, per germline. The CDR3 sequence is CASSLTGGISNQPQHF. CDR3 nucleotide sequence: TGTGCCAGCAGCCTAACCGGGGGTATAAGCAATCAGCCCCAGCATTTT. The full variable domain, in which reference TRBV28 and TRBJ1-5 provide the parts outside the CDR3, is DVKVTQSSRYLVKRTGEKVFLECVQDMDHENMFWYRQDPGLGLRLIYFSYDVKMKEKGDIPEGYSVSREKKERFSLILESASTNQTSMYLCASSLTGGISNQPQHFGDGTRLSIL.

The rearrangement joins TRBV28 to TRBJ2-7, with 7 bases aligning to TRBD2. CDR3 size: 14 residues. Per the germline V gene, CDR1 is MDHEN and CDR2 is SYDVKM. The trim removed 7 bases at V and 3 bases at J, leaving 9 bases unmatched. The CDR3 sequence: CASTPQGGLYEQYF. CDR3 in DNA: TGTGCCAGCACCCCTCAGGGAGGGCTCTACGAGCAGTACTTC.

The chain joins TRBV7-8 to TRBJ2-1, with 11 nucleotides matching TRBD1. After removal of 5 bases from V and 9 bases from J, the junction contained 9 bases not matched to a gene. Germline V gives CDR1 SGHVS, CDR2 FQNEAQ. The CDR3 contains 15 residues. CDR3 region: CASSVDRGQEGEQFF. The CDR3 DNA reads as TGTGCCAGCAGCGTGGACAGGGGGCAGGAGGGTGAGCAGTTCTTC.